These 8 T cell receptor beta chains share one sample of origin, sequenced in a study of T cell responses to AZD1222 COVID-19 vaccine. TCRdb keeps only in-frame clones here, not all; method: immunoSEQ multiplex PCR. The sample consists of approximately 89,000 clones, 70% to 90% of them appearing once. Here the sequenced sample was peripheral blood, taken on day 0 of AZD1222 vaccination. The receptors here all came from an adult in good health.

This chain joins TRBV7-9 and TRBJ1-1, with a weak D call TRBD1 (6 bases). Trimming took 6 bases from V and 4 from J, leaving 15 bases between them. Germline lookup yields CDR1 SEHNR and CDR2 FQNEAQ (reference sequence). This CDR3 comprises 14 residues. The CDR3 sequence: CASRMLQGSTEAFF. As DNA, the CDR3 is TGTGCCAGCAGAATGTTACAGGGAAGCACTGAAGCTTTCTTT.

V is TRBV25-1 and J is TRBJ1-3, with a tentative D call TRBD1 (6 bases). CDR1 MGHDK and CDR2 SYGVNS come from the germline V gene. V was cut by 6 bases and J by 2 bases, with 11 bases left in between. The CDR3 consists of 14 residues. CDR3 sequence (DNA): TGTGCCAGCAGACAGGGACCCACTGGAAACACCATATATTTT. Translation: CASRQGPTGNTIYF.

The chain joins TRBV24-1 to TRBJ2-5; D is perhaps TRBD1 or TRBD2 (6 bases each). There are 17 residues in the CDR3. The V gene lost 3 bases and the J gene lost 3 bases, with 19 bases spanning the gap. Germline assignment: CDR1 KGHDR and CDR2 SFDVKD. The CDR3 region is CATSDPPFGGGEETQYF. Written as DNA, the CDR3 is TGTGCCACCAGTGATCCACCCTTTGGGGGCGGGGAAGAGACCCAGTACTTC.

The genes are TRBV6-5 and TRBJ1-1; TRBD1 aligns across 7 bases. V was pared by 8 bases and J by 4 bases, with 4 bases of the junction left unmatched. The CDR3 loop spans 12 amino acids. Looked up from germline, CDR1 is MNHEY and CDR2 is SVGAGI. CDR3 sequence (DNA): TGTGCCAGCGACAGGGACGGCACTGAAGCTTTCTTT. Its protein product is CASDRDGTEAFF.

The V gene is TRBV30, the J gene TRBJ1-3; no reliable D call. V was shortened by 3 bases and J by 0 bases, with 9 bases between the two germline ends. CDR1 is GTSNPN, CDR2 SVGIG, per germline (reference sequence). This CDR3 is 14 amino acids long. This CDR3 is CAWSGLRSGNTIYF. The CDR3 nucleotides read TGTGCCTGGAGCGGGCTCCGCTCTGGAAACACCATATATTTT.

In DNA form, the CDR3 reads TGTGCCAGCAGCCCGGGTTTACAAGAGACCCAGTACTTC. It specifies CASSPGLQETQYF. V and J are TRBV11-3 and TRBJ2-5; D is unresolved. The CDR3 loop spans 13 amino acids. V shed 5 bases and J shed 2 bases, with 9 bases lying between them. The germline CDR1 and CDR2 sequences are SGHNT and YENEEA.

This sequence joins TRBV27 and TRBJ1-2, with TRBD1 matching 8 bases. Looked up from germline, CDR1 is MNHEY and CDR2 is SMNVEV (reference sequence). The CDR3 loop spans 15 amino acids. Trimming at V came to 7 bases and at J to 4 bases, leaving 11 bases not matched to a gene. CDR3 amino acids: CASKLSGTGPYGYTF. As DNA, the CDR3 is TGTGCCAGCAAACTATCCGGGACAGGTCCCTATGGCTACACCTTC.

The rearrangement uses TRBV7-9 and TRBJ1-4; 8 nucleotides match TRBD1. V trimming: 5 bases; J trimming: 7 bases; junction bases outside the gene matches: 6. CDR3 length equals 14 residues. Germline assignment: CDR1 SEHNR and CDR2 FQNEAQ (reference sequence). This CDR3 is CASSVGQGGEKLFF. The CDR3 DNA reads TGTGCCAGCAGCGTAGGACAGGGTGGTGAAAAACTGTTTTTT.